In its sample, the clone carrying this TCR beta chain was seen a few times. Primers included in the PCR were 60 Vbeta and 13 Jbeta primers. Measured with immunoSEQ multiplex PCR; TCRdb has only the in-frame clones, and not every one. The sample lists some 170,000 clones; under 90% were seen once. V shed 7 bases and J 0 bases; nucleotides not matched to a gene: 5. CDR3 length: 15 residues. CDR1 is MDHEN and CDR2 is SYDVKM in the germline V gene. This specimen comes from a study of cytomegalovirus exposure and HLA in healthy donors. The overall study: Early released data had about 85 million unique TCRs, all coming from HLA-typed donors.

Sequences were obtained from PBMCs. V usage is TRBV28 and J usage is TRBJ1-3; 8 bases are shared with TRBD1. The receptor was isolated from a young man in good health and CMV-seronegative. The CDR3 sequence: CASTRQGASGNTIYF. CDR3 bases: TGTGCCAGCACCCGTCAGGGGGCCTCTGGAAACACCATATATTTT. Supplemented by reference TRBV28 and TRBJ1-3, the full variable domain reads DVKVTQSSRYLVKRTGEKVFLECVQDMDHENMFWYRQDPGLGLRLIYFSYDVKMKEKGDIPEGYSVSREKKERFSLILESASTNQTSMYLCASTRQGASGNTIYFGEGSWLTVV.